This T cell receptor beta chain is from a study of shared clonotypes between healthy human individuals. Looking at the study overall: CD4 naive and CD4 memory each took three plates per donor, while CD8 naive took two and CD8 memory one.

Naive CD8 isolation took CD45RO-negative cells positively selected for CCR7 and excluded terminally differentiated effector memory CD45RA+ cells. The healthy adult donors were HIV-negative and reported no recent acute infections or vaccinations. V was trimmed by 6 bases and J by 7 bases, leaving 19 bases between them. The CDR3 is 14 amino acids. Per the germline V gene, CDR1 is MNHNS and CDR2 is SASEGT. Every subset's genomic DNA went evenly onto several immunoSEQ plates. Original handling: In the immunoSEQ data, sequences were junction-only and lacked quality scores, so filtering differed. Sequenced by immunoSEQ multiplex PCR; TCRdb stores in-frame clones only, minus some. V, J and clone size are those of that table, while D and trimming were read from the DNA. The repertoire holds about 2,100,000 clones, with 93% as singletons.

The clonotype originates from a man between 18 and 35 years old in good health. Some clones in this sample may be carry-over from other donors' samples. V gene TRBV6-1 combines with J gene TRBJ2-7; the D is unclear. What was sequenced was naive CD8+ T cells from PBMCs. CDR3 in amino acids: CASSNRHNNPEQYF. In nucleotides, the CDR3 is TGTGCCAGCAGCAATCGGCATAATAACCCTGAGCAGTACTTC.